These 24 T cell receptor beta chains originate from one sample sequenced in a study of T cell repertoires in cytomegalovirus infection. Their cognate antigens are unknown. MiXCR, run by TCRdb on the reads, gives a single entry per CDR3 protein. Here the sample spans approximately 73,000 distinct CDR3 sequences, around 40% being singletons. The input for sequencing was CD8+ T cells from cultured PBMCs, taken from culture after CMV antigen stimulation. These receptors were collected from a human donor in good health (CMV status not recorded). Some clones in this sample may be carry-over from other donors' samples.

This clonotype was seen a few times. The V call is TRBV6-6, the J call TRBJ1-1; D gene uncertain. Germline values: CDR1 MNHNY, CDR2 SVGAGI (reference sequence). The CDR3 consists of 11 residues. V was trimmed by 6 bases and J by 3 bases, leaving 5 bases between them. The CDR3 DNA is TGTGCCAGCAGGCGGTACACTGAAGCTTTCTTT. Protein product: CASRRYTEAFF.

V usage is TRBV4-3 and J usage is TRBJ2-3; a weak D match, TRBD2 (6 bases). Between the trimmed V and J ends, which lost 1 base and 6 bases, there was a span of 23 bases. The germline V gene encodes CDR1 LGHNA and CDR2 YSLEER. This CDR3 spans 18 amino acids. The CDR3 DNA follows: TGCGCCAGCAGCCAAGGACTAGGCCGACTGCTGCCGTACGATACGCAGTATTTT. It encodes CASSQGLGRLLPYDTQYF.

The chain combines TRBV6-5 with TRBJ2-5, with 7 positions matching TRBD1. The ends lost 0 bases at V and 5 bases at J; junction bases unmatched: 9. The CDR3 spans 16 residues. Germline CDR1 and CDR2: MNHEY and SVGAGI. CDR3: CASSYSEGGYAETQYF. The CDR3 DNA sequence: TGTGCCAGCAGTTACTCGGAAGGGGGCTATGCGGAGACCCAGTACTTC.

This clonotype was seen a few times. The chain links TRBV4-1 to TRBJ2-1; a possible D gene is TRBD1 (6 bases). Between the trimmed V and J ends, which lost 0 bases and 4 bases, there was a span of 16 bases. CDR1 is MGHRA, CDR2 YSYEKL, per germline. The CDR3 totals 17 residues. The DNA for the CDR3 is TGCGCCAGCAGCCAAGACGGGGTAGGACAGCCTTACAATGAGCAGTTCTTC. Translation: CASSQDGVGQPYNEQFF.

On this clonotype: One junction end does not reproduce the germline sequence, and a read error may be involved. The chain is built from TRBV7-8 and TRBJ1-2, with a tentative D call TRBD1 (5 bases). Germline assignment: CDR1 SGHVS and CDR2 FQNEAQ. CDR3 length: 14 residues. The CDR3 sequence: CASSLAGGSNGYTF. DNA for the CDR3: TGTGCCAGCAGCCTAGCGGGGGGGTCGAATGGCTACACCTTC.

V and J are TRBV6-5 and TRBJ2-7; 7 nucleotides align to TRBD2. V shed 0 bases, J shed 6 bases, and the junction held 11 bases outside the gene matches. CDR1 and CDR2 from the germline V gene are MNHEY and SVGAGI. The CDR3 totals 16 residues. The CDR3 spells CASSYSNPAGFSEQYF. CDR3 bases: TGTGCCAGCAGTTACTCGAATCCAGCGGGGTTTAGCGAGCAGTACTTC.

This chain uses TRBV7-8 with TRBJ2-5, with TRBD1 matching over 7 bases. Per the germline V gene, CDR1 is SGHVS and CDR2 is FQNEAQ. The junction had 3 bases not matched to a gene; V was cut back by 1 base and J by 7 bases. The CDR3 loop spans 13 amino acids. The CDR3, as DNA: TGTGCCAGCAGCTTAGACAGGGGCGGGACCCAGTACTTC. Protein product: CASSLDRGGTQYF.

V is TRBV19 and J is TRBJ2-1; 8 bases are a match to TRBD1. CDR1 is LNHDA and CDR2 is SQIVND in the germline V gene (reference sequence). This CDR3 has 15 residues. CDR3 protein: CSRSIGDRILDEQFF. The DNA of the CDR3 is TGTTCCCGTAGTATAGGGGACAGGATCCTAGATGAGCAGTTCTTC.

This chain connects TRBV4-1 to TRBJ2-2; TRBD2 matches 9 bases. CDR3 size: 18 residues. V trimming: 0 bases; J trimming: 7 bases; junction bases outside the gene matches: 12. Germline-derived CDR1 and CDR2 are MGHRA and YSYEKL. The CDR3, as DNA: TGCGCCAGCAGCCAAGATCCGGCGGGGGGGGTAGTCCACGGGGAGCTGTTTTTT. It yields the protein CASSQDPAGGVVHGELFF.

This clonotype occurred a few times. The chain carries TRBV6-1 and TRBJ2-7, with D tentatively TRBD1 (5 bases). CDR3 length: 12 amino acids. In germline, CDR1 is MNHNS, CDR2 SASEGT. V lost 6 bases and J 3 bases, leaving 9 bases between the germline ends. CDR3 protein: CASRPQGYEQYF. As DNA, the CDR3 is TGTGCCAGCAGACCCCAGGGCTACGAGCAGTACTTC.

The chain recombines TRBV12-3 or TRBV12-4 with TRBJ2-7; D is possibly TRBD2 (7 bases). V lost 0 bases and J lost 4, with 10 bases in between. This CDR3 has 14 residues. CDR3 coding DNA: TGTGCCAGCAGTTTAGCGGGGGGGCCTTACGAGCAGTACTTC. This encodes CASSLAGGPYEQYF.

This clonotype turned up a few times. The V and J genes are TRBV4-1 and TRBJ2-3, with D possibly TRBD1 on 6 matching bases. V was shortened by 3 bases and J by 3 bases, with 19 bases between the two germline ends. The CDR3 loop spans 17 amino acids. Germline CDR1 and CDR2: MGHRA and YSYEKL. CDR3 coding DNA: TGCGCCAGCAGCCACCGGACAGCTTTGCTGGAAACAGATACGCAGTATTTT. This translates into CASSHRTALLETDTQYF.

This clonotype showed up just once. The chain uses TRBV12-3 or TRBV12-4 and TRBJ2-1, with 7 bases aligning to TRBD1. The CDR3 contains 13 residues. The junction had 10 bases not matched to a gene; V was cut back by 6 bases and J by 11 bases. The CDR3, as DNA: TGTGCCAGCAGCCTAGGACAGGTCGATAAGCAGTTCTTC. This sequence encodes CASSLGQVDKQFF.

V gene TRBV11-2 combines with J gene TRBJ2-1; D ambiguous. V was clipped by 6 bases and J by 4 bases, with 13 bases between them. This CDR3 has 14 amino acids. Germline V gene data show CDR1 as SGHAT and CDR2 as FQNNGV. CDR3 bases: TGTGCCAGCAGAGGAGCGAACGAGTACAATGAGCAGTTCTTC. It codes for CASRGANEYNEQFF.

DNA of the CDR3: TGTGCCATCAGACGACAGGGTTCGGAGGAGCAGTACTTC. It specifies CAIRRQGSEEQYF. The rearrangement uses TRBV10-3 and TRBJ2-7; 7 bases match TRBD1. V shed 6 bases and J 7 bases; nucleotides not matched to a gene: 9. Germline V gene sequence: CDR1 ENHRY, CDR2 SYGVKD. CDR3 length: 13 residues.

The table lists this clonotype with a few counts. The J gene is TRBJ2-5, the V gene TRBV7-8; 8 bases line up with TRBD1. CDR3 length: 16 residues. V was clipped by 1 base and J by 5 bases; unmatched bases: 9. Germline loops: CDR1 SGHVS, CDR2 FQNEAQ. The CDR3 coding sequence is TGTGCCAGCAGCTTAGATCTTCCAGGGGGCTGGGAGACCCAGTACTTC. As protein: CASSLDLPGGWETQYF.

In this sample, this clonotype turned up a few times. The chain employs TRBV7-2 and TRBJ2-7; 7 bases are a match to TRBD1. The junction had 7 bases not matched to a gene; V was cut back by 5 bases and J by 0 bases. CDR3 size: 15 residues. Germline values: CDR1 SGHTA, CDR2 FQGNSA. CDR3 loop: CASSLTGAFSYEQYF. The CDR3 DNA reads TGTGCCAGCAGCCTCACAGGGGCCTTCTCCTACGAGCAGTACTTC.

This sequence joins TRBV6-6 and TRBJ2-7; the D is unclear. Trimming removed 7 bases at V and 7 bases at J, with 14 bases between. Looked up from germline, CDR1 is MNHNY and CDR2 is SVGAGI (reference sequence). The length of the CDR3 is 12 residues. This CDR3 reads CASNSLLGEQYF. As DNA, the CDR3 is TGTGCCAGCAACTCATTACTTGGGGAGCAGTACTTC.

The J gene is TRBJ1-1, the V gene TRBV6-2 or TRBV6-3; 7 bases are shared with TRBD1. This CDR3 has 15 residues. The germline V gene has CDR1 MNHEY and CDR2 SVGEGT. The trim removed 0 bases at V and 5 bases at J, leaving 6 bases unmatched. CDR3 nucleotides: TGTGCCAGCAGTTACTCATGGGACAGTAAAACTGAAGCTTTCTTT. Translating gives CASSYSWDSKTEAFF.

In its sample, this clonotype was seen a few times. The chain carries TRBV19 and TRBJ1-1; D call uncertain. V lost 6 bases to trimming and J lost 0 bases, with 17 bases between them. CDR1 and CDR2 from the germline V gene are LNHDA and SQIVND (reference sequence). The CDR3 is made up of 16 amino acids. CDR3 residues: CASSVENWQMNTEAFF. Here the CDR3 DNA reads TGTGCCAGTAGCGTTGAAAACTGGCAGATGAACACTGAAGCTTTCTTT.

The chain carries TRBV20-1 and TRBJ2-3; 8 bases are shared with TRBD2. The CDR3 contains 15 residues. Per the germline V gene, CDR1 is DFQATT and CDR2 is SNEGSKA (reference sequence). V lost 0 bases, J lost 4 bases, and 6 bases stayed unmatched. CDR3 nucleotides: TGCAGTGCTAGAGATGGCCAGCGGGGGCCAGATACGCAGTATTTT. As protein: CSARDGQRGPDTQYF.

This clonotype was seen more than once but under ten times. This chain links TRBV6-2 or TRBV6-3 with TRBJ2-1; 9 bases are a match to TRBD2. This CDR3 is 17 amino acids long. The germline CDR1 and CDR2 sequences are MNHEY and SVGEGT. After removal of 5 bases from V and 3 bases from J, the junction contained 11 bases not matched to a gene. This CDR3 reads CASSGLGAGGYYNEQFF. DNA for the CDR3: TGTGCCAGCAGTGGTCTGGGAGCGGGGGGCTACTACAATGAGCAGTTCTTC.

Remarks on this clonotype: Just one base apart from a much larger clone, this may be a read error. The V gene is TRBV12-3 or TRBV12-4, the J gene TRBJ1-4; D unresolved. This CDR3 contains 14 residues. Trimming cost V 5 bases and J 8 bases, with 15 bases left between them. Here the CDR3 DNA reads TGTGCCAGCAGTCCTCTTGTTGGCGGCGAAAAACTGTTTTTT. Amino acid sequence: CASSPLVGGEKLFF.

CDR3 protein: CASSSVGTNTEAFF. CDR3 coding DNA: TGTGCCAGCAGCTCGGTGGGTACGAACACTGAAGCTTTCTTT. The V gene is TRBV4-2, the J gene TRBJ1-1; D unresolved. V lost 5 bases to trimming and J lost 1 base, with 11 bases between them. The CDR3 has 14 residues. CDR1 is LGHNA and CDR2 is YNFKEQ in the germline V gene.